The 3 T cell receptor beta chains in this list originate from one sample, sequenced in a study of early T cells in non-severe SARS-CoV-2 infection. TCRdb called the 5' RACE reads again in MiXCR, with one record for every CDR3 protein. Of fewer than 35,000 distinct CDR3 sequences listed, 4.4% are singletons. The sample comprised whole blood. These receptors were collected from an adult who was a healthcare worker with PCR-confirmed SARS-CoV-2 infection or an uninfected control (not recorded which).

This clonotype has at least ten counts. The chain links TRBV7-3 to TRBJ2-1; D is unclear. Trimming took off 3 bases at V and 5 bases at J, with 8 bases between the two ends. Looked up from germline, CDR1 is SGHTA and CDR2 is FQGTGA. The CDR3 consists of 13 residues. The CDR3 protein is CASSLGSDNEQFF. The CDR3 DNA reads as TGTGCCAGCAGCTTGGGGTCTGACAATGAGCAGTTCTTC.

This clonotype was seen ten or more times. The CDR3 protein is CSARRRGVDTEAFF. CDR3 nucleotide sequence: TGCAGTGCTAGGCGCCGAGGGGTGGACACTGAAGCTTTCTTT. This sequence joins TRBV20-1 and TRBJ1-1, with D possibly TRBD1 on 5 matching bases. The ends were cut back, 3 bases at V and 3 bases at J, with 14 bases in the middle. Germline CDR1 is DFQATT and CDR2 is SNEGSKA (reference sequence). The CDR3 sequence is 14 residues long.

This clonotype was seen ten or more times. The rearrangement joins TRBV5-1 to TRBJ2-3, with D perhaps TRBD2 (7 bases). The CDR3 extends over 16 amino acids. Per germline, CDR1 SGHRS and CDR2 YFSETQ. V was clipped by 7 bases and J by 10 bases, with 28 bases between them. The CDR3 protein is CASSIGGAGVMVAQYF. The CDR3 DNA follows: TGCGCCAGCTCTATTGGGGGCGCGGGAGTGATGGTTGCGCAGTATTTT.